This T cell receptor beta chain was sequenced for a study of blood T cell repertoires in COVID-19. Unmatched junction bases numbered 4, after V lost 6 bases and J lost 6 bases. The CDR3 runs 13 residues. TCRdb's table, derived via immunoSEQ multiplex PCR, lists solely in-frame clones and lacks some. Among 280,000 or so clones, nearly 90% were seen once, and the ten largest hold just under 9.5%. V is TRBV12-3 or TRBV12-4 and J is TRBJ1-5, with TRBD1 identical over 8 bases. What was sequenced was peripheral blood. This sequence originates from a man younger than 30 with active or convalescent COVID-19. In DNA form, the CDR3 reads TGTGCCAGCAGCCCAGGGGGCGGTCAGCCCCAGCATTTT. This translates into CASSPGGGQPQHF.